The sequence of this T cell receptor beta chain was determined in a study of OX40 agonist ivuxolimab in advanced cancers. Regarding the study in general: The costimulatory receptor OX40 (CD134) was targeted by ivuxolimab, a fully human IgG2 agonistic monoclonal antibody. Partial responses occurred in three dose-escalation patients, of whom one had hepatocellular carcinoma and two had cutaneous melanoma. Intravenous ivuxolimab was administered to patients every 2 weeks at six dose levels: 0.01, 0.1, 0.3, 1.5, 3 and 10 mg/kg. The dose-escalation cohort was 80% to 90% male with a mean age of about 60 years, ranging from about 23 to 85. Of the roughly 52 patients in dose escalation, about 20 had hepatocellular carcinoma, some 15 had melanoma, 9 had renal cell carcinoma and 9 had head and neck cancer. The monotherapy dose-escalation portion (N of about 50 patients) of the phase I ivuxolimab trial is reported in the paper. The point of sequencing TCRbeta in the periphery was to test whether ivuxolimab changed TCR sequence diversity and drove clonal T-cell expansion. Prior anti-PD-1, anti-PD-L1 or anti-CTLA-4 therapy was permitted, and 40% of dose-escalation patients had received checkpoint inhibitors. The study at large found these results: In the 0.1-3.0 mg/kg groups, partial responders had among the lowest normalized peripheral clonal expansion, particularly in CD8+ T cells. At doses of 0.1 to 3.0 mg/kg, clonal expansion of both CD4+ and CD8+ T cells in blood was seen between baseline and week 6. Which antigens the clonally expanded peripheral T cells were specific for was not determined. On average, CD8+ T cells showed more expanded clones than CD4+ T cells after ivuxolimab. Low levels of normalized T-cell clonal expansion were also seen in some nonresponding patients.

Including the terminal cysteine and phenylalanine, the CDR3 comprises 14 residues. The sequence is cut down to CDR3 DNA, 42 bases in frame from base 1. V drops 2 bases and J drops 4 bases, leaving 11 bases in between. CDR1 and CDR2, per the germline V gene, are MDHEN and SYDVKM. Patients with autoimmune disease history or receiving systemic immunosuppression were excluded from the trial. Peripheral blood for TCR sequencing was collected from all dose cohorts at baseline, on cycle 4 day 1, and on cycle 7 day 1. The samples were drawn from a first-in-human, open-label, multicenter phase I dose-escalation trial of ivuxolimab. Adults with locally advanced or metastatic melanoma, renal cell, hepatocellular, or head and neck squamous cell carcinoma were enrolled in the trial. Before TCR sequencing, CD4+ T cells and CD8+ T cells were sorted from peripheral blood as separate populations. About this clone itself: What antigen it recognizes has not been identified. Per-nucleotide qualities are absent, and no much larger clonotype sits a single base away.

To sequence the TCRbeta CDR3 region, genomic DNA was isolated from the sorted cells. The immunoSEQ Assay was used for sequencing of TCRbeta CDR3 regions. The table comes from immuneACCESS by way of TCRdb, which keeps in-frame sequences with V and J called. Part of the clones is missing from these tables; in studies checked, under half for an unresolved V gene and the rest for unknown reasons. In this sample the table shows approximately 48,000 clones, 70% to 80% of which occur a single time. The ten largest account for roughly 2% of the sample. Recombination linked TRBV28 to TRBJ1-1; confidence is insufficient to name the D gene. The sequences come from CD4+ or CD8+ T cells sorted from blood, collected in a trial of the OX40 agonist ivuxolimab. This sequence was found in an adult with an advanced solid tumor such as melanoma, head and neck, liver or kidney cancer. The CDR3 region: CASSLRQLGTEAFF. The sequenced DNA is TGTGCCAGCAGTTTAAGGCAGCTAGGCACTGAAGCTTTCTTT.